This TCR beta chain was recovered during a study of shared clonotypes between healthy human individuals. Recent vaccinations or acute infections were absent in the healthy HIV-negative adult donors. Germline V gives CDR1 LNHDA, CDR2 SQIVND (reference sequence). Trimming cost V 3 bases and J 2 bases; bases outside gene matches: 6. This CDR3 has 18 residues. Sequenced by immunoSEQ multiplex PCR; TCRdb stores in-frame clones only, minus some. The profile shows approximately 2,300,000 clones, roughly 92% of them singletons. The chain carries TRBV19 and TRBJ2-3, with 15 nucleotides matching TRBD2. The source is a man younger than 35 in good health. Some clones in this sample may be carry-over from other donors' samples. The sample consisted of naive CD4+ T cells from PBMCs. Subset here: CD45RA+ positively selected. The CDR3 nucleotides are TGTGCCAGTAGTATTCTGGGACTAGCGGGAGGATCCACAGATACGCAGTATTTT. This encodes CASSILGLAGGSTDTQYF.